This T cell receptor beta chain was captured in a study of blood T cell repertoires in COVID-19. Overall study: Acute-phase and convalescent COVID-19 samples originated in the United States, Italy and Spain. The cDNA or gDNA used as material had been derived from T cells, B-cell-depleted T cells, or PBMCs.

CDR1 and CDR2 (germline): MNHEY, SVGEGT. Trimming at V came to 5 bases and at J to 0 bases, leaving 2 bases not matched to a gene. The CDR3 contains 14 residues. Under the authors' procedure: Reference gene primer amplification gave nucleated cell count estimates. The assay was immunoSEQ multiplex PCR, and TCRdb's table has in-frame clones only and misses some. V, J and clone size derive from that table, while D and trimming were established from the DNA sequence. The table includes roughly 70,000 clones, about 69% detected once. The sequenced sample was peripheral blood. The chain is built from TRBV6-2 or TRBV6-3 and TRBJ2-3; 7 bases align to TRBD1. The source is a man between 65 and 79 years old with acute or convalescent COVID-19. DNA for the CDR3: TGTGCCAGCAGTCCAGGGGGTAGCACAGATACGCAGTATTTT. Protein: CASSPGGSTDTQYF.